One T cell receptor beta chain is described in this entry. Its target is unknown. Per the germline V gene, CDR1 is SGHRS and CDR2 is YFSETQ. Losses at the gene ends were 2 bases for V and 2 bases for J; bases not matched to a gene: 4. CDR3 length equals 15 residues. This sample was included in a study of shared clonotypes between healthy human individuals. Study-wide points: Inspection by rarefaction showed sorted-subset sequencing to be incomplete despite large depth.

Generated by immunoSEQ multiplex PCR, the TCRdb table keeps only in-frame clones and is missing some. The profile shows 550,000 to 700,000 clones, around three quarters of them singletons. The sequence was obtained from a woman aged 30 to 39 in good health. Sequencing was carried out using memory CD4+ T cells sorted from blood. The sample's subset: CD45RA-negative fraction. V is TRBV5-1 and J is TRBJ1-5; TRBD1 aligns across 7 bases. This CDR3 is CASSLIQGRNQPQHF. CDR3 coding DNA: TGCGCCAGCAGCTTAATACAGGGGCGCAATCAGCCCCAGCATTTT.